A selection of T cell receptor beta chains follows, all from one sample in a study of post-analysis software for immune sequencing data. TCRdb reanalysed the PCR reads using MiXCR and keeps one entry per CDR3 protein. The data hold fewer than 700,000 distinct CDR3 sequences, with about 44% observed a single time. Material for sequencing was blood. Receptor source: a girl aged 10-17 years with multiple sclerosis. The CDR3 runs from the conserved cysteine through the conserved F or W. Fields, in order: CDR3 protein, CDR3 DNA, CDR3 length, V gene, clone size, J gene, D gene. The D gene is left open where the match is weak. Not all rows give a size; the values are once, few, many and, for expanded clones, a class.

CASSLAGEEGRTKNIQYF TGTGCCAGCAGCTTAGCTGGGGAGGAGGGGAGAACCAAAAACATTCAGTACTTC 18 TRBV7-9 NA TRBJ2-4 NA
CASSRPGTGGQETQYF TGTGCCAGCAGTCGACCGGGGACAGGGGGCCAAGAGACCCAGTACTTC 16 TRBV6-5 NA TRBJ2-5 TRBD1
CASSPGLHQETQYF TGTGCCAGCAGCCCAGGACTGCATCAAGAGACCCAGTACTTC 14 TRBV6-1 few TRBJ2-5 NA
CASSWATNEKLFF TGTGCCAGCAGCTGGGCAACTAATGAAAAACTGTTTTTT 13 TRBV12-3/TRBV12-4 NA TRBJ1-4 NA
CAISEVGQGTSYEQYF TGTGCCATCAGTGAGGTAGGACAGGGGACCTCCTACGAGCAGTACTTC 16 TRBV10-3 once TRBJ2-7 TRBD1
CASSEIPFGPRAQFF TGTGCCAGCAGTGAAATCCCCTTCGGGCCCAGAGCCCAGTTCTTC 15 TRBV2 NA TRBJ2-1 NA
CASSFWTEGDTQYF TGTGCCAGCAGTTTTTGGACAGAAGGAGATACGCAGTATTTT 14 TRBV12-3/TRBV12-4 NA TRBJ2-3 NA
CSALDSNTGGAFF TGCAGTGCTTTGGACTCGAACACCGGTGGTGCTTTCTTT 13 TRBV20-1 once TRBJ1-1 NA
CASSIGTEFGEQYF TGTGCCAGCAGCATCGGGACCGAGTTCGGGGAGCAGTACTTC 14 TRBV9 few TRBJ2-7 NA
CASSRVPYLEAFF TGTGCCAGCAGCCGAGTGCCCTACCTTGAAGCTTTCTTT 13 TRBV9 many TRBJ1-1 NA
CASSFLGVNTEAFF TGTGCCAGCAGCTTCCTAGGGGTGAACACTGAAGCTTTCTTT 14 TRBV5-6 few TRBJ1-1 NA
CASSSAVRGLSPLHF TGTGCCAGCAGCTCGGCGGTCAGGGGGCTTTCACCCCTCCACTTT 15 TRBV16 once TRBJ1-6 TRBD1
CASRNIAYEQYF TGTGCCAGCAGAAACATTGCCTACGAGCAGTACTTC 12 TRBV11-2 NA TRBJ2-7 NA
CSAREIPGQGSGETQYF TGCAGTGCTAGAGAGATACCGGGACAGGGGAGTGGAGAGACCCAGTACTTC 17 TRBV20-1 NA TRBJ2-5 TRBD1
CALGSGRAEEQYF TGTGCCCTCGGGAGCGGGAGGGCGGAAGAGCAGTACTTC 13 TRBV10-3 few TRBJ2-7 TRBD2
CASSLIPGSYEQYF TGCGCCAGCAGCCTCATTCCGGGGTCCTACGAGCAGTACTTC 14 TRBV5-1 NA TRBJ2-7 NA
CASSRGQSNSPLHF TGTGCCAGCAGCAGGGGACAGAGTAATTCACCCCTCCACTTT 14 TRBV7-9 NA TRBJ1-6 TRBD1
CASSFEGRNIQYF TGTGCCAGCAGTTTCGAGGGCCGAAACATTCAGTACTTC 13 TRBV12-3/TRBV12-4 NA TRBJ2-4 NA
CASSLVTGPYNEQFF TGTGCCAGCAGCTTGGTGACAGGGCCCTACAATGAGCAGTTCTTC 15 TRBV5-6 NA TRBJ2-1 TRBD1
CSARGSGAAYNEQFF TGCAGTGCTAGGGGGAGCGGGGCGGCCTACAATGAGCAGTTCTTC 15 TRBV20-1 few TRBJ2-1 TRBD2
CASSLGSGVPQPQHF TGTGCCAGTAGCTTAGGGTCAGGGGTTCCTCAGCCCCAGCATTTT 15 TRBV7-2 NA TRBJ1-5 NA
CSANWDRGDEQFF TGCAGTGCTAACTGGGACAGGGGTGATGAGCAGTTCTTC 13 TRBV20-1 few TRBJ2-1 TRBD1
CSARDQQGSYEQYF TGCAGTGCTAGAGATCAACAGGGTTCCTACGAGCAGTACTTC 14 TRBV20-1 few TRBJ2-7 NA
CASSFPGSTEAFF TGTGCCAGCAGTTTCCCAGGGTCCACTGAAGCTTTCTTT 13 TRBV12-3/TRBV12-4 NA TRBJ1-1 NA
CASSISFGGLHYGYTF TGTGCCAGCAGTATTTCCTTTGGGGGACTTCACTATGGCTACACCTTC 16 TRBV27 few TRBJ1-2 NA
CASSFQQGNNQPQHF TGTGCCAGCAGCTTCCAGCAGGGGAACAATCAGCCCCAGCATTTT 15 TRBV7-2 NA TRBJ1-5 NA
CASSRADRRSTDTQYF TGTGCCAGCAGCCGTGCGGACAGGCGAAGCACAGATACGCAGTATTTT 16 TRBV11-2 few TRBJ2-3 TRBD1
CASSQGAWANVLTF TGTGCCAGCAGTCAGGGGGCTTGGGCCAACGTCCTGACTTTC 14 TRBV6-5 NA TRBJ2-6 TRBD1
CASGTAYGYTF TGTGCCAGTGGGACAGCCTATGGCTACACCTTC 11 TRBV12-3/TRBV12-4 NA TRBJ1-2 TRBD1
CAGSSGQTYGYTF TGTGCCGGCAGCTCCGGACAGACCTATGGCTACACCTTC 13 TRBV6-2/TRBV6-3 NA TRBJ1-2 NA
CASTVAGPNNEQFF TGTGCCAGCACCGTAGCGGGACCGAACAATGAGCAGTTCTTC 14 TRBV6-5 NA TRBJ2-1 TRBD2
CASSLVAGGRNEQYF TGTGCCAGCAGCCTCGTAGCGGGAGGGAGAAACGAGCAGTACTTC 15 TRBV4-2 NA TRBJ2-7 TRBD2
CASSLEGQGSGIQYF TGTGCCAGCAGCTTAGAGGGACAGGGAAGCGGCATTCAGTACTTC 15 TRBV7-6 few TRBJ2-4 TRBD1
CSARVPGGGYGYTF TGCAGTGCTAGAGTCCCAGGGGGCGGCTATGGCTACACCTTC 14 TRBV20-1 few TRBJ1-2 TRBD1
CASGTFYEQYF TGTGCCAGCGGAACCTTCTACGAGCAGTACTTC 11 TRBV5-6 few TRBJ2-7 NA
CASSYSVRANQPQHF TGTGCCAGCAGTTACTCGGTCAGGGCCAATCAGCCCCAGCATTTT 15 TRBV6-2/TRBV6-3 NA TRBJ1-5 NA
CASSQDELQAGVAETRYF TGCGCCAGCAGCCAAGACGAGTTACAAGCGGGAGTGGCGGAGACCCGGTACTTC 18 TRBV4-1 NA TRBJ2-5 TRBD2
CSARSAGGRPQHF TGCAGTGCTAGATCAGCCGGCGGAAGGCCCCAGCATTTT 13 TRBV20-1 NA TRBJ1-5 NA
CASSVLAGPSGANVLTF TGTGCCAGCAGTGTTCTAGCGGGGCCCTCTGGGGCCAACGTCCTGACTTTC 17 TRBV6-1 many TRBJ2-6 TRBD2
CASRKLAGGFNEQFF TGCGCCAGCAGGAAACTAGCGGGGGGGTTCAATGAGCAGTTCTTC 15 TRBV4-1 NA TRBJ2-1 TRBD2
CASSESPREQYF TGCGCCAGCAGTGAGTCCCCCCGCGAGCAGTACTTC 12 TRBV10-1 NA TRBJ2-7 NA
CATSGGSSYEQYF TGTGCCACCAGTGGAGGCAGCTCCTACGAGCAGTACTTC 13 TRBV10-3 few TRBJ2-7 NA
CASRTGTGPYGYTF TGTGCCAGCCGGACCGGGACGGGACCGTATGGCTACACCTTC 14 TRBV6-6 NA TRBJ1-2 NA
CASKTGLAGGPETQYF TGTGCCAGCAAGACGGGACTAGCGGGAGGGCCAGAGACCCAGTACTTC 16 TRBV12-3/TRBV12-4 NA TRBJ2-5 TRBD2
CASKAGRGAYNERFF TGTGCCAGCAAGGCCGGGCGGGGTGCCTACAATGAGCGGTTCTTC 15 TRBV6-1 NA TRBJ2-1 NA